Here is one TCR beta chain with its context. In the source study's methods: Estimates of nucleated cell counts were drawn from the amplification of reference gene primers. Some clones are missing from TCRdb's copy, which holds only in-frame ones; the method was immunoSEQ multiplex PCR. Clonal size and the V and J genes are those of that table, whereas D and trimming came from the DNA. Of about 370,000 clones detected, roughly 90% appear once; the ten largest clones hold 1.7%. The data stem from a study of blood T cell repertoires in COVID-19. In assigning cohorts, the study relied on participant-reported clinical history. The sample consisted of PBMCs or T cells enriched from blood (not recorded which). This sequence originates from a young woman who had recovered from COVID-19.

CDR3 in DNA: TGTGCCAGCAGTGGCAGGACAGACCGGCGAAGGGAAAAACTGTTTTTT. This sequence encodes CASSGRTDRRREKLFF. The rearrangement joins TRBV6-1 to TRBJ1-4; a possible D gene is TRBD1 (6 bases). The germline CDR1 and CDR2 sequences are MNHNS and SASEGT. V lost 4 bases and J lost 8, with 20 bases in between. The CDR3 spans 16 residues.